This T cell receptor beta chain appears in the sequencing data of a study of T cells in Graves' hyperthyroidism and ophthalmopathy. The table lists this clonotype with a few counts. The CDR3 regions of TCR beta were amplified from RNA transcripts. A first-round RT-PCR of the TCR CDR3 used the HTBI primer set. TCRdb used MiXCR to reprocess the multiplex PCR reads, holding one entry per CDR3 protein. The sample carries around 800,000 distinct CDR3 sequences, about two fifths recorded once. The CDR3 runs to 15 residues. Looked up from germline, CDR1 is SGHAT and CDR2 is FQNNGV. Trimming removed 5 bases from V and 4 bases from J, with 18 bases in between.

The rearrangement joins TRBV11-2 to TRBJ2-7, with D possibly matching TRBD2 (6 bases). Source material: blood. The sequence derives from a man aged 18 to 29 with Graves' hyperthyroidism. In DNA form, the CDR3 reads TGTGCCAGCAGCACGGAGGGTGGTGGTGGGTACGAGCAGTACTTC. Amino acids: CASSTEGGGGYEQYF.